What follows describes a single TCR beta chain. Its antigen specificity is not known. Nothing much larger sits one base from this clone, and base qualities are not available. V is cut by 5 bases and J by 3 bases, and the space between the germline ends is 14 bases. Its CDR3 holds 14 amino acids, cysteine through phenylalanine. Only the CDR3 DNA stays, 42 bases, in frame from base 1. Based on the germline V gene, the CDR1 and CDR2 sequences are MDHEN and SYDVKM. The data originate from a study of blood T cells in healthy people across ages (dated by TCRdb to between 2014 and 2017). With respect to the entire study: In model experiments, roughly one uniquely barcoded TCR beta cDNA molecule per two T cells was captured by template switching. Two additional independent replicas of 1 million unique cDNA reads from the same blood draw were analyzed for two donors (one aged 18 to 30 and one aged 80 or older). To track age-related changes in TCR beta repertoire diversity, the study relied on deep sequencing normalized with unique cDNA molecular identifiers. Four age groups were formed from the donors: young (average roughly 15 years), middle-aged (roughly 38), aged (around 68) and long-lived (about 75). To avoid experimental bias, donors of different ages were distributed randomly across sequencing lanes. The paper's findings and limits, for the study overall: Observed TCR beta diversity per million T cells fell roughly linearly with age, and a significant reduction was already apparent by age approximately 41. The CMV infection status of donors was not known, potentially confounding age-related changes in expanded clonotypes. Since profiling was done on bulk unsorted PBMCs, naive and antigen-experienced compartments could not be conclusively compared. Estimates of total diversity from one million sequenced T cells were regarded as lower bounds and underestimates. A strong correlation was found between observed TCR beta diversity and the percentage of naive T cells measured by flow cytometry. Compared with the aged group, the long-lived group had more naive CD4+ T cells, fewer expanded clones and increased TCR diversity, a pattern suggesting age selection.

The donors were a few dozen Caucasian individuals from Russia, aged roughly 6 to 100 years, who were systemically healthy. Roughly 10 milliliters of peripheral blood were drawn from each donor into EDTA-treated Vacutainer tubes. Ficoll-Paque density-gradient centrifugation was used to isolate PBMCs, with at least 6 million obtained per sample. Total RNA was extracted from PBMCs with Trizol reagent, with at least 6 micrograms obtained per sample. The percentages of naive CD45RAhigh/CD27high T cells were determined by flow cytometry on a PBMC aliquot from every donor. The library relied on 5' RACE. Sequenced using an Illumina HiSeq 2500. A second PCR of roughly 7 to 11 cycles was performed with a sample-barcoded 5' primer and a J-beta primer mix. Each TCR beta cDNA molecule received a unique molecular identifier from a template-switch 5' adaptor carrying 12 random nucleotides. At least 2.5 million CDR3-containing paired-end reads were obtained from each sample. First-strand cDNA was synthesized from all RNA with the Mint cDNA synthesis kit, primed by a TRBC-specific oligonucleotide. Following uracil-DNA glycosylase treatment, all cDNA underwent a first 18-cycle PCR with the universal primers M1SS and BC2_uni_R. On the authors' methods: For normalization, 1 million high-quality reads, each with a distinct molecular identifier, were randomly selected from each sample. Reads with shared molecular identifiers were discarded instead of being binned into consensus sequences. CDR3 identification, clonotype clustering and error correction used MiTCR with a Q25 quality threshold and the strictest error-elimination algorithm. A nonparametric unseen species model with Euler transformation was used to estimate a lower bound on total TCR beta diversity. TCRdb handled the public reads itself, with Q25 trimming in fastp and clone calling in MiXCR, and kept productive beta chains. Each entry merges the rows of one CDR3 protein and shows their most common DNA and genes. The authors' filters were not applied to this entry. The sample profile shows around 900,000 distinct CDR3 sequences; roughly half of them were found once. The ten largest account for around 21% of the sample.

This TCR came from a woman aged 60-70 years in good health. The specimen was blood. The V and J genes are TRBV28 and TRBJ2-7; the D call is possibly TRBD1 or TRBD2, each sharing 6 bases. CDR3 region: CASSPAGHHYEQYF. In nucleotides, the sequence is TGTGCCAGCAGTCCTGCGGGACACCACTACGAGCAGTACTTC.